The clone carrying this T cell receptor beta chain was recorded only once. The antigen is not known. These data are taken from a study of regulatory T cells in long-lasting Graves disease. Study outcomes and limitations: TCR diversity was lower in persistent Graves' patients than in newly diagnosed ones.

The sample's time point: persistent/refractory GD, antithyroid drugs over 5 years with positive TRAb. After RNA was extracted from PBMCs, the TCR library was made from it. Patients came from an endocrinology department in Xi'an, China. Assembly of TCR beta libraries relied on iRepertoire HTBI primers together with Arm-PCR of CDR3 regions. Per the original data handling: Gene usage covered 62 TRBV and roughly 13 TRBJ segments. TCRdb re-called the multiplex PCR reads with MiXCR, one entry per CDR3 protein. For this entry, the V and J calls and clone size follow TCRdb and not the study's own pipeline. The sample lists 500,000 to 800,000 distinct CDR3 sequences, around 32% occurring once. The sequence derives from a female donor with Graves disease. This specimen was peripheral blood mononuclear cells (PBMCs), taken when the disease was refractory, from a patient treated with antithyroid drugs.

Here the CDR3 DNA reads TGTTCAGGAGCGGGAGCCGACGGGGAGCTGTTTTTT. Its protein product is CSGAGADGELFF. The rearrangement links TRBV6-1 to TRBJ2-2, with 8 bases aligning to TRBD2. Germline V gene data show CDR1 as MNHNS and CDR2 as SASEGT. The CDR3 runs 12 residues.